This TCR beta chain emerged from a study of somatic mutations in cytotoxic T cells in rheumatoid arthritis. This clone turned up a few times. The CDR3 runs to 14 residues. Germline CDR1 is LGHNA and CDR2 is YSLEER. Trimming took 0 bases from V and 14 from J, leaving 19 bases between them. The assay was immunoSEQ multiplex PCR, and TCRdb's table has in-frame clones only and misses some. The sample gives roughly 2,700 clones, around nine tenths of which show up once; under 15% is in the top ten. This TCR derives from a woman aged 18 to 35 with rheumatoid arthritis. Source material: CD8+ T cells sorted from blood. This chain links TRBV4-3 with TRBJ1-1; no clear D gene. CDR3 region: CASSQDSLGGRGFF. Written as DNA, the CDR3 is TGCGCCAGCAGCCAAGATTCTCTAGGTGGGCGCGGGTTCTTT.